The 28 T cell receptor beta chains listed next were all sequenced from one sample in a study of neoadjuvant anti-PD-1 for oral cavity cancer. Repertoires were generated with immunoSEQ multiplex PCR, while TCRdb's copy carries only in-frame clones and drops some. The sample has more than 10,000 clones; 50% to 65% are singletons. This sample comprised tumor tissue, obtained before nivolumab (anti-PD-1) treatment. The receptors shown here come from a person aged 40 to 85 with oral cavity squamous cell carcinoma.

This clone was recorded a few times. This chain connects TRBV10-2 to TRBJ2-3; D is perhaps TRBD2 (6 bases). Germline V gene data show CDR1 as WSHSY and CDR2 as SAAADI. The CDR3 totals 14 residues. The CDR3 nucleotides are TGCGTTACGGGAGAGGGAGGAGCCACAGATACGCAGTATTTT. This translates into CVTGEGGATDTQYF.

The V call is TRBV20-1, the J call TRBJ2-2, with TRBD1 matching 7 bases. The CDR3 is 11 amino acids. After removal of 6 bases from V and 9 bases from J, the junction contained 4 bases not matched to a gene. CDR1 and CDR2 from the germline V gene are DFQATT and SNEGSKA (reference sequence). In DNA, the CDR3 is TGCAGTGCCCCGACAGGGCGGGAGCTGTTTTTT. Amino acids: CSAPTGRELFF.

The chain employs TRBV30 and TRBJ1-2; TRBD1 aligns across 8 bases. V was clipped by 4 bases and J by 3 bases; unmatched bases: 22. The V gene's germline CDR1 is GTSNPN and CDR2 SVGIG (reference sequence). The CDR3 is 19 residues long. CDR3 sequence: CAWTHIDRGFFMTDYGYTF. The CDR3 DNA is TGTGCCTGGACCCACATTGACAGGGGTTTTTTCATGACCGACTATGGCTACACCTTC.

The chain couples TRBV7-3 to TRBJ2-5; no reliable D call. Germline CDR1 SGHTA, CDR2 FQGTGA. This CDR3 has 11 amino acids. V was clipped by 9 bases and J by 3 bases, with 8 bases between them. CDR3 region: CASSLKETQYF. As DNA, the CDR3 is TGTGCCAGTTCCCTTAAAGAGACCCAGTACTTC.

The chain joins TRBV5-1 to TRBJ1-5; D might be TRBD1 (5 bases). Germline CDR1 is SGHRS and CDR2 is YFSETQ. The CDR3 consists of 14 residues. V was clipped by 4 bases and J by 7 bases, with 15 bases between them. The chain's CDR3 is CASSPGTAGQPQHF. The CDR3 bases are TGCGCCAGCAGCCCGGGGACGGCTGGGCAGCCCCAGCATTTT.

The rearrangement uses TRBV6-5 and TRBJ2-5, with D perhaps TRBD2 (5 bases). V was clipped by 0 bases and J by 5 bases, with 10 bases between them. Germline-derived CDR1 and CDR2 are MNHEY and SVGAGI. The CDR3 contains 14 residues. The CDR3 region is CASSYSQRRETQYF. The CDR3 coding sequence is TGTGCCAGCAGTTACTCCCAGCGGAGGGAGACCCAGTACTTC.

In this sample, this clone is medium-sized (0.01 to 0.1%). V is TRBV10-3 and J is TRBJ2-3, with D tentatively TRBD2 (5 bases). The V end was cut by 1 base, the J end by 4 bases, with 9 bases between. Per germline, CDR1 ENHRY and CDR2 SYGVKD. CDR3 size: 14 residues. Here the CDR3 reads CAISEWEQADTQYF. The CDR3 DNA reads as TGTGCCATCAGTGAGTGGGAGCAAGCAGATACGCAGTATTTT.

The chain carries TRBV5-6 and TRBJ2-5, with D perhaps TRBD1 (6 bases). CDR3 length equals 16 residues. V was shortened by 0 bases and J by 1 base, with 13 bases between the two germline ends. CDR1 and CDR2 from the germline V gene are SGHDT and YYEEEE. CDR3 bases: TGTGCCAGCAGCTTGGCCGAGGGACACTTCCAAGAGACCCAGTACTTC. This encodes CASSLAEGHFQETQYF.

The gene calls are TRBV2 and TRBJ2-7; D is perhaps TRBD1 (5 bases). This CDR3 comprises 13 residues. The germline V and J ends were trimmed by 3 bases and 0 bases, with 6 bases remaining between them. CDR1 is SNHLY, CDR2 FYNNEI, per germline. CDR3 in amino acids: CASSEGLSYEQYF. CDR3 DNA: TGTGCCAGCAGTGAGGGGCTCTCCTACGAGCAGTACTTC.

The V call is TRBV7-2, the J call TRBJ2-2; 10 nucleotides align to TRBD2. Per germline, CDR1 SGHTA and CDR2 FQGNSA. V shed 2 bases, J shed 5 bases, and the junction held 5 bases outside the gene matches. This CDR3 comprises 16 residues. CDR3 residues: CASSLTAGGPTGELFF. CDR3 DNA: TGTGCCAGCAGCTTAACAGCGGGAGGGCCTACCGGGGAGCTGTTTTTT.

The V gene is TRBV7-3, the J gene TRBJ2-3; 12 bases fit TRBD2. V lost 2 bases to trimming and J lost 0 bases; unmatched junction nucleotides: 0. Germline assignment: CDR1 SGHTA and CDR2 FQGTGA. There are 16 residues in the CDR3. CDR3 sequence reads: CASSLGLAGSTDTQYF. In nucleotides, the CDR3 is TGTGCCAGCAGCTTAGGACTAGCGGGAAGCACAGATACGCAGTATTTT.

The chain combines TRBV30 with TRBJ2-1, with D possibly being TRBD1 or TRBD2 (5 bases each). V was clipped by 2 bases and J by 9 bases, with 20 bases between them. Germline values: CDR1 GTSNPN, CDR2 SVGIG (reference sequence). The CDR3 loop spans 15 amino acids. DNA for the CDR3: TGTGCCTGGAGTTTCTCCCTGGGGGTGGGATCTGAGCAGTTCTTC. Protein product: CAWSFSLGVGSEQFF.

The V call is TRBV6-1, the J call TRBJ2-3; D not certain. This CDR3 comprises 18 residues. The germline CDR1 and CDR2 sequences are MNHNS and SASEGT. V was pared by 2 bases and J by 0 bases, with 18 bases between. The CDR3 loop is CASSENHRSRPSTDTQYF. The CDR3 region has the DNA TGTGCCAGCAGTGAAAATCATCGGTCACGGCCGAGCACAGATACGCAGTATTTT.

The chain employs TRBV10-3 and TRBJ2-3; no clear D gene. The germline gives CDR1 ENHRY, CDR2 SYGVKD. The V end was cut by 2 bases, the J end by 3 bases, with 6 bases between. The CDR3 has 13 amino acids. CDR3 nucleotides: TGTGCCATCAGTGAGGGGGTAACAGATACGCAGTATTTT. Its protein product is CAISEGVTDTQYF.

In its sample, this clone was seen once. Additional DNA sequences in this sample encode the identical CDR3. The V gene is TRBV20-1, the J gene TRBJ2-1; D is undetermined. Germline V gene lookup returns CDR1 DFQATT and CDR2 SNEGSKA (reference sequence). Trimming stripped 3 bases from V and 6 bases from J, with 6 bases between. The CDR3 is made up of 11 amino acids. CDR3 DNA: TGCAGTGCTAGTCGCGGCAATGAGCAGTTCTTC. This translates into CSASRGNEQFF.

In nucleotides, the CDR3 is TGTGCCAGCAGCGGGTCCGGGACTAGCGGCACTACGCAGTATTTT. Amino acids: CASSGSGTSGTTQYF. The rearrangement joins TRBV9 to TRBJ2-3; the match to TRBD2 covers 11 bases. Germline V CDR1 and CDR2: SGDLS, YYNGEE. The V and J ends lost 3 bases and 8 bases, in that order; junction bases with no gene match: 8. CDR3 size: 15 residues. Combining the CDR3 with reference TRBV9 and TRBJ2-3 gives the whole variable domain DSGVTQTPKHLITATGQRVTLRCSPRSGDLSVYWYQQSLDQGLQFLIQYYNGEERAKGNILERFSAQQFPDLHSELNLSSLELGDSALYFCASSGSGTSGTTQYFGPGTRLTVL.

The rearrangement joins TRBV9 to TRBJ2-2, with a weak D call TRBD2 (6 bases). In germline, CDR1 is SGDLS, CDR2 YYNGEE. This CDR3 has 17 amino acids. V was shortened by 2 bases and J by 3 bases, with 17 bases between the two germline ends. CDR3 in DNA: TGTGCCAGCAGCGTGGGGGACTTCCAAGTCCACACCGGGGAGCTGTTTTTT. Its translation: CASSVGDFQVHTGELFF.

This clone was counted only a few times. The rearrangement uses TRBV19 and TRBJ2-3, with 8 bases identical to TRBD2. CDR3 length: 20 amino acids. After removal of 4 bases from V and 2 bases from J, the junction contained 20 bases not matched to a gene. Germline lookup yields CDR1 LNHDA and CDR2 SQIVND (reference sequence). The CDR3 DNA follows: TGTGCCAGTAGTAACGGGGGTAGCGGGACAACCTATAGAGTCACAGATACGCAGTATTTT. This encodes CASSNGGSGTTYRVTDTQYF.

The CDR3 DNA follows: TGTGCCAGCTCACCACCTGGGACTGTCGTTCAGCCCCAGCATTTT. It specifies CASSPPGTVVQPQHF. The chain employs TRBV18 and TRBJ1-5; D perhaps matches TRBD1 (5 bases). Trimming removed 0 bases at V and 6 bases at J, with 12 bases between. The CDR3 extends over 15 amino acids. CDR1 and CDR2 (germline): KGHSH, LQKENI.

This clone was recorded a few times. The rearrangement joins TRBV6-1 to TRBJ1-2; D perhaps matches TRBD1 (5 bases). Germline CDR1 reads MNHNS; CDR2 reads SASEGT. CDR3 size: 13 residues. V was cut by 6 bases and J by 4 bases, with 12 bases left in between. The CDR3 here is CASRDTRPYGYTF. Here the CDR3 DNA reads TGTGCCAGCAGGGACACGAGGCCCTATGGCTACACCTTC.

The rearrangement uses TRBV7-9 and TRBJ2-5; 8 positions match TRBD2. The trim removed 3 bases at V and 5 bases at J, leaving 14 bases unmatched. Germline V gives CDR1 SEHNR, CDR2 FQNEAQ (reference sequence). The CDR3 runs 17 residues. The CDR3 protein is CASSFAAGGALGETQYF. In DNA, the CDR3 is TGTGCCAGCAGCTTCGCGGCCGGGGGGGCACTGGGGGAGACCCAGTACTTC.

This sequence joins TRBV6-5 and TRBJ2-3; 9 bases line up with TRBD2. The CDR3 is 15 residues long. With 6 bases clipped from V and 0 bases from J, the junction kept 4 bases outside the gene matches. CDR1 and CDR2 from the germline V gene are MNHEY and SVGAGI. The CDR3 DNA reads TGTGCCAGCAGCCTTACTAGCGGGAGCACAGATACGCAGTATTTT. This codes for CASSLTSGSTDTQYF.

This clone has just a few counts. This chain links TRBV7-9 with TRBJ2-1; possibly TRBD1 or TRBD2 for D (5 bases each). This CDR3 region has 14 residues. Trimming took 5 bases from V and 2 from J, leaving 10 bases between them. Germline loops: CDR1 SEHNR, CDR2 FQNEAQ (reference sequence). CDR3 sequence reads: CASSPWDAYNEQFF. The CDR3 DNA reads as TGTGCCAGCAGCCCGTGGGACGCCTACAATGAGCAGTTCTTC.

The CDR3 region is CASSLHGTGELFF. CDR3 nucleotide sequence: TGTGCCAGCAGCTTACACGGCACCGGGGAGCTGTTTTTT. The gene calls are TRBV11-3 and TRBJ2-2, with unresolved D. V was clipped by 2 bases and J by 4 bases, with 5 bases between them. The CDR3 is 13 amino acids. Germline V gene sequence: CDR1 SGHNT, CDR2 YENEEA.

J is TRBJ1-5 and V is TRBV2; no firm D call. V was clipped by 0 bases and J by 2 bases, with 11 bases between them. CDR3 length: 16 residues. Germline V gene sequence: CDR1 SNHLY, CDR2 FYNNEI. CDR3 DNA: TGTGCCAGCAGTGAAGCGCTTGGGGTTGGCAATCAGCCCCAGCATTTT. It translates to CASSEALGVGNQPQHF.

The V gene is TRBV5-1, the J gene TRBJ2-7, with a tentative D call TRBD2 (6 bases). The germline V gene encodes CDR1 SGHRS and CDR2 YFSETQ. V was cut by 3 bases and J by 3 bases, with 13 bases left in between. This CDR3 region has 14 residues. The CDR3 DNA reads TGCGCCAGCAGCTCCGGCGAGGGAGGCTACGAGCAGTACTTC. Protein: CASSSGEGGYEQYF.

This rearrangement joins TRBV7-9 to TRBJ2-7, with a possible D match to TRBD2 (6 bases). Germline V gene sequence: CDR1 SEHNR, CDR2 FQNEAQ (reference sequence). V was cut by 5 bases and J by 0 bases, with 14 bases left in between. This CDR3 region has 15 residues. CDR3: CASSHGGLSSYEQYF. DNA of the CDR3: TGTGCCAGCAGCCACGGGGGACTCTCCTCCTACGAGCAGTACTTC.

The rearrangement links TRBV2 to TRBJ1-3, with TRBD1 matching over 9 bases. CDR1 and CDR2 (germline): SNHLY, FYNNEI. The CDR3 totals 14 residues. J lost 4 bases, V lost 6 bases, and 4 bases had no gene match. The DNA of the CDR3 is TGTGCCAGCAGCGCCGGGACAGGGGGAAACACCATATATTTT. This encodes CASSAGTGGNTIYF. Drawing the rest from reference TRBV2 and TRBJ1-3, the complete variable domain is EPEVTQTPSHQVTQMGQEVILRCVPISNHLYFYWYRQILGQKVEFLVSFYNNEISEKSEIFDDQFSVERPDGSNFTLKIRSTKLEDSAMYFCASSAGTGGNTIYFGEGSWLTVV.